One and the same sample provided the 26 T cell receptor beta chains below, sequenced in a study of OX40 agonist ivuxolimab in advanced cancers. TCRdb's copy holds only in-frame clones and misses some; the assay was immunoSEQ multiplex PCR. The data show about 72,000 clones, over 75% seen once. The specimen was CD4+ or CD8+ T cells sorted from blood, collected in a trial of the OX40 agonist ivuxolimab. These receptors were taken from an adult with an advanced solid tumor such as melanoma, head and neck, liver or kidney cancer.

The CDR3 reads CASSLGTSGYNEQFF. CDR3 in DNA: TGTGCCAGCAGCTTGGGGACTAGCGGATACAATGAGCAGTTCTTC. The chain is built from TRBV7-2 and TRBJ2-1, with 11 bases matching TRBD2. J gave up 4 bases and V 3 bases, and 2 bases lay outside the gene matches. The CDR3 contains 15 residues. CDR1 and CDR2 (germline): SGHTA, FQGNSA.

The V gene is TRBV5-5, the J gene TRBJ2-3, with 11 bases that match TRBD2. After removal of 2 bases from V and 4 bases from J, the junction contained 3 bases not matched to a gene. The length of the CDR3 is 15 residues. The germline V gene encodes CDR1 SGHKS and CDR2 YYEKEE (reference sequence). The CDR3 DNA reads TGTGCCAGCAGCTTCACTAGCGGGAGTCCAGATACGCAGTATTTT. Translation: CASSFTSGSPDTQYF.

This clone was seen once. V is TRBV2 and J is TRBJ2-7; 8 bases map to TRBD1. CDR3 length equals 14 residues. Germline V lookup: CDR1 SNHLY, CDR2 FYNNEI. J was trimmed by 7 bases and V by 3 bases; bases with no gene match: 8. This chain's CDR3 is CASSEVTGAGEQYF. CDR3 sequence (DNA): TGTGCCAGCAGTGAGGTGACAGGGGCGGGGGAGCAGTACTTC.

J is TRBJ1-5 and V is TRBV5-1; the match to TRBD1 covers 7 bases. V shed 4 bases, J shed 5 bases, and the junction held 3 bases outside the gene matches. CDR3 size: 13 residues. Germline loops: CDR1 SGHRS, CDR2 YFSETQ. In DNA, the CDR3 is TGCGCCAGCAGCCCTGACAGGGATCAGCCCCAGCATTTT. Translated, it gives CASSPDRDQPQHF.

This clone was recorded only once. J is TRBJ1-3 and V is TRBV4-1, with D perhaps TRBD1 (6 bases). V was shortened by 6 bases and J by 3 bases, with 12 bases between the two germline ends. CDR3 length equals 14 residues. Germline-derived CDR1 and CDR2 are MGHRA and YSYEKL. Here the CDR3 DNA reads TGCGCCAGCAGGTCTTACAGGGTTGGAAACACCATATATTTT. Translating it yields CASRSYRVGNTIYF.

This sequence joins TRBV19 and TRBJ2-5; weak D call: TRBD1 (6 bases). Between the trimmed V and J ends, which lost 5 bases and 4 bases, there was a span of 17 bases. This CDR3 is 15 amino acids long. Germline CDR1 reads LNHDA; CDR2 reads SQIVND (reference sequence). The CDR3 loop reads CASSPLQGAGETQYF. CDR3 nucleotides: TGTGCCAGTAGTCCCCTACAGGGTGCGGGAGAGACCCAGTACTTC.

The rearrangement uses TRBV19 and TRBJ2-1; 13 bases are a match to TRBD2. Germline V CDR1 and CDR2: LNHDA, SQIVND (reference sequence). J gave up 3 bases and V 3 bases, and 11 bases lay outside the gene matches. The CDR3 has 19 residues. The CDR3 reads CASSMVGLAGAARYNEQFF. CDR3 bases: TGTGCCAGTAGTATGGTCGGACTAGCGGGAGCGGCTCGCTACAATGAGCAGTTCTTC.

The chain joins TRBV5-1 to TRBJ1-2; 8 nucleotides match TRBD1. This CDR3 is built from 14 residues. The germline V gene encodes CDR1 SGHRS and CDR2 YFSETQ. Losses at the gene ends were 4 bases for V and 5 bases for J; bases not matched to a gene: 7. The CDR3 DNA reads TGCGCCAGCAGCCCCCGGACAGGGAGTTATGGCTACACCTTC. It is translated as CASSPRTGSYGYTF. Based on the CDR3 plus reference TRBV5-1 and TRBJ1-2, the full variable domain is KAGVTQTPRYLIKTRGQQVTLSCSPISGHRSVSWYQQTPGQGLQFLFEYFSETQRNKGNFPGRFSGRQFSNSRSEMNVSTLELGDSALYLCASSPRTGSYGYTFGSGTRLTVV.

The chain recombines TRBV7-9 with TRBJ2-3; D is uncertain. The V gene's germline CDR1 is SEHNR and CDR2 FQNEAQ (reference sequence). The CDR3 is made up of 14 amino acids. With 4 bases removed from V and 3 bases from J, the gap between germline ends came to 11 bases. In nucleotides, the CDR3 is TGTGCCAGCAGCTCCCGACAAGCGACAGATACGCAGTATTTT. It codes for CASSSRQATDTQYF.

Comment on this clone: This clone may be a read error of a much larger clone one base away. The V and J genes are TRBV11-3 and TRBJ2-3; the D is unclear. The germline CDR1 and CDR2 sequences are SGHNT and YENEEA. This CDR3 comprises 11 residues. V lost 6 bases, J lost 6 bases, and 7 bases lay in between. CDR3 region: CASSVGDTQYF. The CDR3 coding sequence is TGTGCCAGCAGTGTGGGGGATACGCAGTATTTT.

The chain recombines TRBV9 with TRBJ1-3; D unclear. This CDR3 has 15 residues. The germline V gene has CDR1 SGDLS and CDR2 YYNGEE. The V and J ends lost 7 bases and 2 bases respectively, with 16 bases between them. The CDR3 spells CASAGGLGAGNTIYF. The CDR3 region has the DNA TGTGCCAGCGCCGGTGGGTTAGGTGCTGGAAACACCATATATTTT. Based on the CDR3 plus reference TRBV9 and TRBJ1-3, the full variable domain is DSGVTQTPKHLITATGQRVTLRCSPRSGDLSVYWYQQSLDQGLQFLIQYYNGEERAKGNILERFSAQQFPDLHSELNLSSLELGDSALYFCASAGGLGAGNTIYFGEGSWLTVV.

The chain is built from TRBV7-8 and TRBJ1-2; 8 nucleotides agree with TRBD1. Germline CDR1 is SGHVS and CDR2 is FQNEAQ. Germline trimming cut 1 base from V and 8 bases from J; bases unmatched to any gene: 12. The CDR3 runs 16 residues. The CDR3 protein is CASSLEPGGAFGGYTF. The DNA for the CDR3 is TGTGCCAGCAGCTTAGAGCCAGGGGGCGCGTTTGGAGGCTACACCTTC.

This clone was recorded a few times. The rearrangement joins TRBV5-6 to TRBJ2-2; 8 bases align to TRBD1. CDR3 length: 13 residues. Germline V gene lookup returns CDR1 SGHDT and CDR2 YYEEEE. Trimming cost V 4 bases and J 7 bases; bases outside gene matches: 3. The CDR3 coding sequence is TGTGCCAGCAGCGGCGACAGGGGCGGGGAGCTGTTTTTT. It yields the protein CASSGDRGGELFF. The full variable domain, completed using reference TRBV5-6 and TRBJ2-2, is DAGVTQSPTHLIKTRGQQVTLRCSPKSGHDTVSWYQQALGQGPQFIFQYYEEEERQRGNFPDRFSGHQFPNYSSELNVNALLLGDSALYLCASSGDRGGELFFGEGSRLTVL.

This sequence joins TRBV7-9 and TRBJ2-5; D remains ambiguous. The CDR3 totals 15 residues. V was cut by 5 bases and J by 3 bases, with 16 bases left in between. CDR1 and CDR2 (germline): SEHNR, FQNEAQ (reference sequence). The CDR3 DNA reads as TGTGCCAGCAGCCCGGGTATGTTGGCGAAAGAGACCCAGTACTTC. This gives the protein CASSPGMLAKETQYF.

The chain uses TRBV19 and TRBJ2-7; 10 nucleotides align to TRBD2. Germline trimming cut 5 bases from V and 2 bases from J; bases unmatched to any gene: 6. The CDR3 consists of 15 residues. Germline CDR1 is LNHDA and CDR2 is SQIVND (reference sequence). CDR3 residues: CASSRTSGVAYEQYF. The CDR3 coding sequence is TGTGCCAGTAGTCGGACTAGCGGAGTAGCCTACGAGCAGTACTTC.

The gene calls are TRBV7-3 and TRBJ2-2; 9 positions match TRBD1. Germline V gene lookup returns CDR1 SGHTA and CDR2 FQGTGA. The CDR3 extends over 15 amino acids. With 5 bases clipped from V and 5 bases from J, the junction kept 6 bases outside the gene matches. The chain's CDR3 is CASSLGGQGTGELFF. The DNA for the CDR3 is TGTGCCAGCAGCCTCGGGGGACAGGGAACCGGGGAGCTGTTTTTT.

This chain connects TRBV27 to TRBJ1-1, with D perhaps matching TRBD1 (6 bases). Trimming shortened V by 6 bases and J by 10 bases, and 15 bases separated the two germline ends. This CDR3 has 12 residues. The germline gives CDR1 MNHEY, CDR2 SMNVEV (reference sequence). The CDR3 loop is CASRPGWGRAFF. CDR3 DNA sequence: TGTGCCAGCAGACCCGGGTGGGGGCGAGCTTTCTTT.

The chain's CDR3 is CASSLVREQYF. The CDR3 nucleotides read TGCGCCAGCAGTCTAGTTCGCGAGCAGTACTTC. The chain joins TRBV10-1 to TRBJ2-7; unclear D gene. The V and J ends lost 5 bases and 6 bases respectively, with 8 bases between them. The CDR3 extends over 11 amino acids. In germline, CDR1 is WNHNN, CDR2 SYGVQD (reference sequence).

J is TRBJ1-3 and V is TRBV9; D may be TRBD1 (5 bases). The V gene lost 0 bases and the J gene lost 2 bases, with 12 bases spanning the gap. The CDR3 is made up of 16 amino acids. Germline CDR1 reads SGDLS; CDR2 reads YYNGEE. CDR3 in DNA: TGTGCCAGCAGCGTAGACGCGGGGGGAACTGGAAACACCATATATTTT. It codes for CASSVDAGGTGNTIYF.

V and J are TRBV27 and TRBJ2-7, with D possibly called TRBD1 or TRBD2 (7 bases each). The germline CDR1 and CDR2 sequences are MNHEY and SMNVEV (reference sequence). V lost 2 bases and J 6 bases, leaving 17 bases between the germline ends. CDR3 length: 15 amino acids. The CDR3 DNA reads as TGTGCCAGCAGTTTACTGCAGGGGGGGGTCTTCGAGCAGTACTTC. Translation: CASSLLQGGVFEQYF.

The genes are TRBV2 and TRBJ2-7; possible D gene TRBD1, 5 bases. This CDR3 has 12 residues. Looked up from germline, CDR1 is SNHLY and CDR2 is FYNNEI. V gave up 7 bases and J gave up 4 bases, with 11 bases separating them. The CDR3 spells CASNRPPYEQYF. CDR3 nucleotide sequence: TGTGCCAGCAACAGGCCGCCTTACGAGCAGTACTTC.

The chain combines TRBV5-4 with TRBJ1-6, with D unresolved. CDR1 is SGHNT, CDR2 YYREEE, per germline (reference sequence). The CDR3 is made up of 16 amino acids. Trimming removed 0 bases at V and 10 bases at J, with 17 bases between. CDR3 in DNA: TGTGCCAGCAGCTTGGCCCGGGAGACGTCGAGATCACCCCTCCACTTT. Residues: CASSLARETSRSPLHF.

The chain has TRBV19 and TRBJ1-1; D perhaps matches TRBD1 (5 bases). The germline V and J ends were trimmed by 3 bases and 5 bases, with 13 bases remaining between them. The V gene's germline CDR1 is LNHDA and CDR2 SQIVND (reference sequence). The CDR3 spans 14 residues. DNA of the CDR3: TGTGCCAGTAGTATCGGCAGGGAGGGGACTGAAGCTTTCTTT. Translation: CASSIGREGTEAFF.

The chain employs TRBV28 and TRBJ2-3; 12 bases line up with TRBD1. J lost 1 base, V lost 0 bases, and 5 bases had no gene match. Germline CDR1 MDHEN, CDR2 SYDVKM. The CDR3 runs 18 residues. In nucleotides, the CDR3 is TGTGCCAGCAGTTTATGGGGGACAGGGGGCGATCGCACAGATACGCAGTATTTT. This codes for CASSLWGTGGDRTDTQYF.

The genes are TRBV2 and TRBJ1-2; D not certain. V was shortened by 3 bases and J by 0 bases, with 8 bases between the two germline ends. The CDR3 extends over 14 amino acids. From germline, CDR1 is SNHLY and CDR2 FYNNEI. CDR3 DNA sequence: TGTGCCAGCAGTGACCCAGCTCCTAACTATGGCTACACCTTC. This translates into CASSDPAPNYGYTF. Using reference TRBV2 and TRBJ1-2 for the parts outside the CDR3, the full variable domain is EPEVTQTPSHQVTQMGQEVILRCVPISNHLYFYWYRQILGQKVEFLVSFYNNEISEKSEIFDDQFSVERPDGSNFTLKIRSTKLEDSAMYFCASSDPAPNYGYTFGSGTRLTVV.

The V call is TRBV7-3, the J call TRBJ2-2; 7 nucleotides align to TRBD2. The length of the CDR3 is 15 residues. Losses at the gene ends were 3 bases for V and 3 bases for J; bases not matched to a gene: 4. Germline V lookup: CDR1 SGHTA, CDR2 FQGTGA. The CDR3 region has the DNA TGTGCCAGCAGCTTGGCCGGGGGGTACACCGGGGAGCTGTTTTTT. It translates to CASSLAGGYTGELFF.